Described below is a single TCR beta chain sequence and its context. Its specificity is not known. Both TCR beta VDJ combination and CDR3 sequence profiling were carried out. Genomic DNA was the template for this profiling. One entry per CDR3 protein, called by TCRdb with MiXCR from the reads. The table includes under 350,000 distinct CDR3 sequences, approximately 55% detected once. This sample stems from a study of CD8+CD57+ T cells in acquired aplastic anemia. Study summary: When averaged, DNA from sorted CD4+ and CD8+ cells came to 3.2 ug. General study results and limits: In CD8+ cells, Simpson's diversity showed no significant difference between patients and controls. Roughly 28 was the count of CD8+ CDR3 sequences that patients shared with controls.

The CDR3 consists of 12 residues. V dropped 3 bases and J dropped 10 bases, with 12 bases sitting between them. The sample consisted of sorted CD4+, CD8+, or CD8+CD57+ T cells (not recorded which) from PBMCs. This chain uses TRBV12-3 or TRBV12-4 with TRBJ1-2; D remains unclear. This TCR came from a human donor with severe aplastic anemia or a healthy control (not recorded which). The CDR3: CASSLSSQAYTF. In DNA, the CDR3 is TGTGCCAGCAGTTTGAGTTCCCAGGCCTACACCTTC.